This TCR beta chain was observed in a study of beta chain features in type 1 diabetes. Germline V gene sequence: CDR1 MNHNS, CDR2 SASEGT. V lost 1 base and J lost 1; bases outside the gene matches: 5. The CDR3 sequence is 16 residues long. In this sample, this clone turned up a few times. The study reverse transcribed the entire isolated RNA, so it sequenced expressed TCRB transcripts. The repertoire was sequenced with immunoSEQ multiplex PCR; TCRdb's copy has only in-frame clones and lacks some. The sample yields over 120,000 clones, more than 9% seen once. The source is a man aged 18 to 35 in good health. The rearrangement uses TRBV6-1 and TRBJ2-7, with 9 bases fitting TRBD1. Sequenced material: naive CD4+ T cells from blood. CDR3: CASSEDGTGPSYEQYF. The DNA for the CDR3 is TGTGCCAGCAGTGAAGACGGGACAGGGCCATCCTACGAGCAGTACTTC.